The TCR beta chain under discussion was sequenced for a study of beta chain features in type 1 diabetes. CDR3 length equals 18 residues. In germline, CDR1 is MDHEN, CDR2 SYDVKM. V was cut by 3 bases and J by 2 bases, with 17 bases left in between. The whole isolated RNA underwent reverse transcription, so sequencing captured expressed TCRB transcripts. Assay used: immunoSEQ multiplex PCR; TCRdb lists only in-frame clones, some missing. Here the sample spans a few hundred thousand clones, roughly 30% being singletons. Concerning this clone: Its target is not known.

Broader study findings: Type 1 diabetes patients showed fewer insertions and more deletions at VDJ junctions.

This chain joins TRBV28 and TRBJ2-6, with D perhaps TRBD1 (6 bases). This sequence originates from a man in his late teens or twenties in good health. The sequenced sample consisted of naive CD4+ T cells from blood. In DNA form, the CDR3 reads TGTGCCAGCAGTTTCCCAGGACAGTGGGCCCCTGGGGCCAACGTCCTGACTTTC. Its protein is CASSFPGQWAPGANVLTF.